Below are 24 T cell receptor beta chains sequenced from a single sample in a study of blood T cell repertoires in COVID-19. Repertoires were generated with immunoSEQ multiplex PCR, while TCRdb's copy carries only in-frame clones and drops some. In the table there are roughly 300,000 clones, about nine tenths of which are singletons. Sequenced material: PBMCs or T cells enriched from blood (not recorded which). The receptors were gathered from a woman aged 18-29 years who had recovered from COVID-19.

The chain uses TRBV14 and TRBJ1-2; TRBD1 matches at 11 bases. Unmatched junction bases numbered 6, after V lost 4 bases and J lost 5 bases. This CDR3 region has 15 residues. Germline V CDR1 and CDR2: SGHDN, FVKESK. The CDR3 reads CASSLGQGAWYGYTF. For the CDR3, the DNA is TGTGCCAGCAGCCTCGGACAGGGGGCATGGTATGGCTACACCTTC.

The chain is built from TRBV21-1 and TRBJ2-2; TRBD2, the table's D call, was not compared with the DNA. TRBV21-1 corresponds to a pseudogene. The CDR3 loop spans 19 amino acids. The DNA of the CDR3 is TGTGCCAGCAGCAAGTCGGAGGAGCTGGGACTTGACTCTACCGGGGAGCTGTTTTTT. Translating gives CASSKSEELGLDSTGELFF.

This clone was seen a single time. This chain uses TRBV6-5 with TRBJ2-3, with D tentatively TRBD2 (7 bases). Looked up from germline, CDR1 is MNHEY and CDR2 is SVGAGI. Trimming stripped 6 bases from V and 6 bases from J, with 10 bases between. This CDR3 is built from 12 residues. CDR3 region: CASRGGADTQYF. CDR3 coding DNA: TGTGCCAGCAGAGGGGGGGCGGATACGCAGTATTTT.

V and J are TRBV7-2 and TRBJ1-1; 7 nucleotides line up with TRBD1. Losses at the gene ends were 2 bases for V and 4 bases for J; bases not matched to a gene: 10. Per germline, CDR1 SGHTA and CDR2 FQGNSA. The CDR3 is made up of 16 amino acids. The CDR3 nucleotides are TGTGCCAGCAGCTTAATTCCCGGGACAGCGGCCACTGAAGCTTTCTTT. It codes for CASSLIPGTAATEAFF. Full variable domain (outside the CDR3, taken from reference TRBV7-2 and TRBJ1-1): GAGVSQSPSNKVTEKGKDVELRCDPISGHTALYWYRQSLGQGLEFLIYFQGNSAPDKSGLPSDRFSAERTGGSVSTLTIQRTQQEDSAVYLCASSLIPGTAATEAFFGQGTRLTVV.

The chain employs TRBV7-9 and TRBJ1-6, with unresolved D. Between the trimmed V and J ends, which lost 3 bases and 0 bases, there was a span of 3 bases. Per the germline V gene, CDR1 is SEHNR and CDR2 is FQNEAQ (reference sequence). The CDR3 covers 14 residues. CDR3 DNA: TGTGCCAGCAGCTTCAGCTCCTATAATTCACCCCTCCACTTT. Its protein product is CASSFSSYNSPLHF.

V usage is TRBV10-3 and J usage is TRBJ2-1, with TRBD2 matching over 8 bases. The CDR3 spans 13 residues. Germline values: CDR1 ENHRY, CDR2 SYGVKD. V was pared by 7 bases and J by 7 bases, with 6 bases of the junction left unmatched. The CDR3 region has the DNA TGTGCCATCACCCCCGGGGGGGCTAATGAGCAGTTCTTC. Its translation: CAITPGGANEQFF.

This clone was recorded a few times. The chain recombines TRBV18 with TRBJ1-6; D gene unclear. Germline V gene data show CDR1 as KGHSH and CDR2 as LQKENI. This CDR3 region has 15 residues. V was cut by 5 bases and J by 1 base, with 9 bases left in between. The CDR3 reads CASSSVGSYNSPLHF. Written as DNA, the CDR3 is TGTGCCAGCTCATCAGTCGGGTCCTATAATTCACCCCTCCACTTT.

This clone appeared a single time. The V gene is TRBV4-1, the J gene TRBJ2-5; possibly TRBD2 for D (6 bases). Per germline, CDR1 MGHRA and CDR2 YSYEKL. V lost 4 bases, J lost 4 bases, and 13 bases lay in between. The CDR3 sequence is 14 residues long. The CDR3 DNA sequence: TGCGCCAGCAGCCCGGTCCCCGGGGGAGAGACCCAGTACTTC. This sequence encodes CASSPVPGGETQYF.

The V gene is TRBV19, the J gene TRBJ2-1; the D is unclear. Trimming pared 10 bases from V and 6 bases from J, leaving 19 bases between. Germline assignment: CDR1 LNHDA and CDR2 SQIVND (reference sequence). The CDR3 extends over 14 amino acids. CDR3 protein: CATKVPTLLNEQFF. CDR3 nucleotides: TGTGCCACTAAGGTCCCAACACTACTCAATGAGCAGTTCTTC.

The CDR3 DNA sequence: TGTGCCAGCAGCCCCCCCCCTCGGGGTAACGGCTCTGGAAACACCATATATTTT. This translates into CASSPPPRGNGSGNTIYF. This chain links TRBV11-2 with TRBJ1-3, with unresolved D. The germline CDR1 and CDR2 sequences are SGHAT and FQNNGV. The V and J ends lost 5 bases and 0 bases respectively, with 20 bases between them. The CDR3 covers 18 residues.

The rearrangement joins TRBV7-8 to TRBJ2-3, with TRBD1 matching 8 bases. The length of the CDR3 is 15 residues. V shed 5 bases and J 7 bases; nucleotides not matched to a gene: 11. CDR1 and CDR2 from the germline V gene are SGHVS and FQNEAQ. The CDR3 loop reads CASSQDRVSQNTQYF. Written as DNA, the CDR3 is TGTGCCAGCAGCCAGGACAGGGTCTCGCAAAATACGCAGTATTTT.

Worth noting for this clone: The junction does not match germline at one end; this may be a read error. The CDR3, as DNA: TGTGCCAGCAGCCAAGGACTTCAGGGGAACTACGGCTACACCTTC. It specifies CASSQGLQGNYGYTF. The chain employs TRBV3-1 (or the pseudogene TRBV3-2) and TRBJ1-2, with D perhaps matching TRBD1 (6 bases). The CDR3 loop spans 15 amino acids. Germline V gene lookup returns CDR1 LGHDT and CDR2 YNNKEL (reference sequence).

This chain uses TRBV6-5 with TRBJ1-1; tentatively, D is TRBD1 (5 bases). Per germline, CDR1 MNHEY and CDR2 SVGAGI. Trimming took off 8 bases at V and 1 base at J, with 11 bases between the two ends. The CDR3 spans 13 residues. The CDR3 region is CASCLGANTEAFF. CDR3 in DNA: TGTGCCAGCTGCTTAGGGGCGAACACTGAAGCTTTCTTT.

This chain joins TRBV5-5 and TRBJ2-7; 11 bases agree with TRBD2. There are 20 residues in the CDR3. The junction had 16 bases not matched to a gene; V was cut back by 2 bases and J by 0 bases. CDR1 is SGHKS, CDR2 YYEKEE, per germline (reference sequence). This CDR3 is CASSFGAGLAANFFSYEQYF. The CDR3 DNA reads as TGTGCCAGCAGCTTCGGCGCGGGACTAGCGGCGAATTTTTTCTCCTACGAGCAGTACTTC.

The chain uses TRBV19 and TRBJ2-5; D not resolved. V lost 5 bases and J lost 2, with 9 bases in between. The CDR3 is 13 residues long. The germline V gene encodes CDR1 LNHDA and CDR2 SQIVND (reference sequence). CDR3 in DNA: TGTGCCAGTAGTGTTACAGTTCAAGAGACCCAGTACTTC. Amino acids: CASSVTVQETQYF.

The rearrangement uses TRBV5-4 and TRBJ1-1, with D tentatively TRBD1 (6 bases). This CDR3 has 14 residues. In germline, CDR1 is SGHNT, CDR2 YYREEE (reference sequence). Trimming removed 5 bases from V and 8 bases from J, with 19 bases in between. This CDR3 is CASSQPGQWTEAFF. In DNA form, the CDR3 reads TGTGCCAGCAGTCAACCGGGACAATGGACCGAAGCTTTCTTT.

CDR3 nucleotide sequence: TGTGCCAGCAGCCCTCGGGACTACCCCACAGATACGCAGTATTTT. Amino acid sequence: CASSPRDYPTDTQYF. The chain links TRBV9 to TRBJ2-3; 7 bases line up with TRBD2. The CDR3 runs to 15 residues. Germline CDR1 reads SGDLS; CDR2 reads YYNGEE. Trimming cost V 4 bases and J 2 bases; bases outside gene matches: 7. Together with reference TRBV9 and TRBJ2-3, the CDR3 gives the full variable domain: DSGVTQTPKHLITATGQRVTLRCSPRSGDLSVYWYQQSLDQGLQFLIQYYNGEERAKGNILERFSAQQFPDLHSELNLSSLELGDSALYFCASSPRDYPTDTQYFGPGTRLTVL.

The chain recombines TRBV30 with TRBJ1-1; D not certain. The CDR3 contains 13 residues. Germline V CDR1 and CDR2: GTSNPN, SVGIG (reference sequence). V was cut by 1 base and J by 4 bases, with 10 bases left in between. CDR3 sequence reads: CAWSALVGTEAFF. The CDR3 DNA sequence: TGTGCCTGGAGTGCCCTGGTCGGCACTGAAGCTTTCTTT.

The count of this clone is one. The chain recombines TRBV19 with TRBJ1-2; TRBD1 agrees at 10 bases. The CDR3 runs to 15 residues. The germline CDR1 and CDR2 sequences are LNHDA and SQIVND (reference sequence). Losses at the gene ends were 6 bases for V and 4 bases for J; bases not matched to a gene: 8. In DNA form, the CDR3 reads TGTGCCAGTAGCATCGTGGGACAGGGGACCTATGGCTACACCTTC. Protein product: CASSIVGQGTYGYTF.

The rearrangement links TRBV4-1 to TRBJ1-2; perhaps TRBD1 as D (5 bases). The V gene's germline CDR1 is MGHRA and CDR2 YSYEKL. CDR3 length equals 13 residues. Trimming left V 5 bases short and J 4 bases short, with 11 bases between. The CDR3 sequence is CASSIQGFYGYTF. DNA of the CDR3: TGCGCCAGCAGCATCCAGGGATTCTATGGCTACACCTTC.

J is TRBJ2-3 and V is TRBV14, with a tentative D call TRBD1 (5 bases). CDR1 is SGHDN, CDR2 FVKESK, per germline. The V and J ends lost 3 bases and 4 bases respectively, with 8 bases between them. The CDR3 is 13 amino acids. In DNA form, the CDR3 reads TGTGCCAGCAGCCACCAGGGCTCAGATACGCAGTATTTT. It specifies CASSHQGSDTQYF. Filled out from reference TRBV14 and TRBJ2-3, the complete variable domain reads EAGVTQFPSHSVIEKGQTVTLRCDPISGHDNLYWYRRVMGKEIKFLLHFVKESKQDESGMPNNRFLAERTGGTYSTLKVQPAELEDSGVYFCASSHQGSDTQYFGPGTRLTVL.

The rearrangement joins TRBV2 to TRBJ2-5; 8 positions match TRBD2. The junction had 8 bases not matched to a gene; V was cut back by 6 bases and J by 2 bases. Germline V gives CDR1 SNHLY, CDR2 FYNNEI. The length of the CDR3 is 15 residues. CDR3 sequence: CASRRAGAWQETQYF. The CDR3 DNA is TGTGCCAGCAGGCGAGCGGGAGCGTGGCAAGAGACCCAGTACTTC.

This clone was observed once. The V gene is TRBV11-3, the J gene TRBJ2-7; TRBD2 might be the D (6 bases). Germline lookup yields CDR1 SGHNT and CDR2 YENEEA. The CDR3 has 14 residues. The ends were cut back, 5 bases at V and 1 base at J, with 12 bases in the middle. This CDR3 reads CASSLRGGSYEQYF. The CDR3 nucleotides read TGTGCCAGCAGCCTTCGTGGGGGGTCCTACGAGCAGTACTTC.

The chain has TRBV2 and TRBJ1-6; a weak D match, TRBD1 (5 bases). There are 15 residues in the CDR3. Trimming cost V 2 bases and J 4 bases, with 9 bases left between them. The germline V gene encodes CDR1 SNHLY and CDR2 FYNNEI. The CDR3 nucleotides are TGTGCCAGCAGTGAAAGGGCAGGGTATAATTCACCCCTCCACTTT. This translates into CASSERAGYNSPLHF.